This TCR beta chain stems from a study of blood T cells in healthy people across ages. The use of a sample-barcoded 5' primer and a J-beta primer mix characterized a second PCR of roughly 7 to 12 cycles. TCRdb used MiXCR to reprocess the 5' RACE reads, holding one entry per CDR3 protein. The sample holds about 680,000 distinct CDR3 sequences, 49% seen once. The sample holds many counts of this clonotype. What it recognizes is unknown. Study-wide points: Naive T cell percentage showed a strong correlation with the diversity of TCR beta.

Material for sequencing was blood. This TCR was recovered from a woman in her sixties or seventies in good health.

The CDR3 nucleotides are TGTGCCAGCAGCCCACTAGCGACAGGGTACGAGCAGTACTTC. This sequence encodes CASSPLATGYEQYF. The V and J genes are TRBV7-2 and TRBJ2-7; either TRBD1 or TRBD2 may supply D (7 bases each). Germline values: CDR1 SGHTA, CDR2 FQGNSA. V was pared by 5 bases and J by 4 bases, with 15 bases between. The CDR3 runs 14 residues.